Listed below are T cell receptor beta chains from one sample, sequenced in a study of technical replicates of blood from a handful of donors. Using immunoSEQ multiplex PCR, the repertoire was profiled, and TCRdb retains in-frame clones only, with some absent. Among around 90,000 clones listed, 90% to 95% were seen once. Sample: T cells isolated from PBMCs. The receptors come from a human donor in good health. CDR3s leave out the opening cysteine and the closing phenylalanine or tryptophan. The order of the fields is V gene, J gene, CDR3 protein.

V: TRBV19; J: TRBJ1-1; CDR3: ASSRGDRTEAF
V: TRBV15; J: TRBJ1-5; CDR3: ATSRDVGANQPQH
V: TRBV11-2; J: TRBJ2-7; CDR3: ASTEQGSHEQY
V: TRBV7-6; J: TRBJ2-3; CDR3: ASSLEGGTDTQY
V: TRBV7-3; J: TRBJ1-5; CDR3: ASSLEENQPQH
V: TRBV19; J: TRBJ1-5; CDR3: ASSIGDRDQQPQH
V: TRBV28; J: TRBJ2-3; CDR3: ASSSASGRAHTDTQY
V: TRBV7-9; J: TRBJ1-2; CDR3: ASSLPRGLSGYT
V: TRBV18; J: TRBJ2-1; CDR3: ASRRAASYNEQF
V: TRBV11-2; J: TRBJ2-1; CDR3: ASSPRTGGNEQF
V: TRBV29-1; J: TRBJ2-5; CDR3: AGQVGETQY
V: TRBV7-9; J: TRBJ1-1; CDR3: ASSTNQGKAF
V: TRBV18; J: TRBJ1-1; CDR3: ASSRTGGVNTEAF
V: TRBV5-1; J: TRBJ2-3; CDR3: ASSLASSTDTQY
V: TRBV5-1; J: TRBJ1-1; CDR3: ASSLRTGHTEAF
V: TRBV18; J: TRBJ1-2; CDR3: ASSPGQDGYGYT
V: TRBV5-1; J: TRBJ1-1; CDR3: ASSLGQGFATEAF
V: TRBV18; J: TRBJ1-3; CDR3: ASSPLMGQGSGNTIY
V: TRBV5-4; J: TRBJ2-1; CDR3: ASSLKRLGLRNNEQF
V: TRBV4-1; J: TRBJ1-1; CDR3: ASRDHRGGIRSIIFEAF
V: TRBV28; J: TRBJ2-1; CDR3: ASREGSGRAYNEQF
V: TRBV4-1; J: TRBJ2-5; CDR3: ASSQGVTGVPRETQY
V: TRBV6-1; J: TRBJ2-1; CDR3: ASRVTSEQF
V: TRBV15; J: TRBJ1-5; CDR3: ATSTRQAYQPQH
V: TRBV9; J: TRBJ2-4; CDR3: ASSVGAGGNIQY
V: TRBV11-2; J: TRBJ2-3; CDR3: ASSLGTSWVTQY
V: TRBV5-1; J: TRBJ2-7; CDR3: ASSLAGLGTYEQY